This T cell receptor (beta chain) appears in the sequencing data of a study of Ad26.COV2.S vaccination and SARS-CoV-2 variants. To note about this clone: Its antigen is still unknown.

Study observations and caveats: For non-spike TCRs, breadth in vaccine recipients resembled that in placebo recipients.

Profiling relied on immunoSEQ multiplex PCR, and the TCRdb table lists in-frame clones only, not all of them. The sample yields hundreds of thousands of clones, approximately 90% seen once. Specified treatment: about 20 received Ad26.COV2.S at low or high dose, single or two shots; several received placebo; per-sample allocation not given. On day 63 after the first injection, vaccine and placebo recipients gave samples. Based in Boston, the donor was an adult of 18-55 years. The ends were cut back, 5 bases at V and 4 bases at J, with 18 bases in the middle. The germline V gene encodes CDR1 LNHDA and CDR2 SQIVND (reference sequence). This CDR3 comprises 15 residues.

The source of this sequence is a person between 18 and 65 years old who received the Ad26.COV2.S COVID-19 vaccine or a placebo. The material sequenced was peripheral blood, taken in a trial of Ad26.COV2.S vaccine versus placebo. The chain uses TRBV19 and TRBJ2-7; D uncertain. The CDR3 region is CASSSQGRAFYEQYF. As DNA, the CDR3 is TGTGCCAGTAGTTCCCAAGGAAGGGCTTTTTACGAGCAGTACTTC.